This is a list of T cell receptor beta chains from one sample in a study of T cell responses to AZD1222 COVID-19 vaccine. Data came from immunoSEQ multiplex PCR; TCRdb stores just in-frame clones and leaves some out. The table has about 120,000 clones, roughly 91% seen once. The specimen comprised peripheral blood, sampled 28 days after the second AZD1222 dose. These receptors were taken from an adult who received the AZD1222 COVID-19 vaccine. The CDR3 runs from the conserved cysteine through the conserved F or W. Fields, in order: clone size, D gene, V gene, J gene, CDR3 protein, CDR3 DNA. The D gene is left open where the match is weak. The listing skips clone size in some rows; elsewhere it reads once, few, many or a size class.

>.|TRBD2|TRBV5-6|TRBJ2-7
CASSLEIQRESYEQYF
TGTGCCAGCAGCTTGGAGATCCAGCGGGAATCCTACGAGCAGTACTTC
>.|.|TRBV4-2|TRBJ2-7
CASSQDQQSYEQYF
TGTGCCAGCAGCCAAGATCAGCAGTCCTACGAGCAGTACTTC
>.|.|TRBV5-1|TRBJ2-5
CASSLTVSETQYF
TGCGCCAGCAGCTTGACTGTGTCAGAGACCCAGTACTTC
>.|.|TRBV9|TRBJ1-6
CASSVFGGGSPLHF
TGTGCCAGCAGCGTATTCGGGGGCGGCTCACCCCTCCACTTT
>.|.|TRBV2|TRBJ1-2
CASSGRVIYGYTF
TGTGCCAGCAGTGGCAGGGTGATCTATGGCTACACCTTC
>.|.|TRBV18|TRBJ1-1
CASSPIGGGDTEAFF
TGTGCCAGCTCACCCATCGGAGGGGGGGACACTGAAGCTTTCTTT
>.|TRBD1|TRBV5-1|TRBJ2-1
CASSAGTANNEQFF
TGCGCCAGCAGCGCCGGGACAGCTAACAATGAGCAGTTCTTC
>.|.|TRBV28|TRBJ2-4
CATLPQGSAKNIQYF
TGTGCCACTCTACCCCAAGGGTCGGCCAAAAACATTCAGTACTTC
>.|TRBD1|TRBV3-1/TRBV3-2|TRBJ1-2
CASSGQGSITVHGYTF
TGTGCCAGCAGTGGACAGGGAAGCATCACGGTCCATGGCTACACCTTC
>.|.|TRBV5-1|TRBJ2-7
CASSWDPGEAYEQYF
TGCGCCAGCAGCTGGGACCCAGGAGAAGCCTACGAGCAGTACTTC
>.|.|TRBV9|TRBJ2-5
CASSARTQETQYF
TGTGCCAGCAGCGCAAGGACGCAGGAGACCCAGTACTTC
>.|.|TRBV19|TRBJ1-5
CATKWGNQPQHF
TGTGCCACTAAGTGGGGCAATCAGCCCCAGCATTTT
>.|.|TRBV6-5|TRBJ1-6
CASSLRQADNSPLHF
TGTGCCAGCAGTCTTAGACAGGCCGATAATTCACCCCTCCACTTT
>.|.|TRBV5-1|TRBJ2-2
CASRGPTRNTGELFF
TGCGCCAGCAGAGGCCCCACCAGGAACACCGGGGAGCTGTTTTTT
>.|.|TRBV5-1|TRBJ1-2
CASRYGTHSLSDYGYTF
TGCGCCAGCAGATACGGGACACACTCTCTCTCTGACTATGGCTACACCTTC
>few|TRBD2|TRBV5-6|TRBJ2-1
CASSLRYDSGGSYNEQFF
TGTGCCAGCAGCTTGAGGTACGATAGCGGGGGCTCCTACAATGAGCAGTTCTTC
>once|.|TRBV12-5|TRBJ2-1
CASGAGSPYNEQFF
TGTGCTAGTGGTGCGGGTTCGCCCTACAATGAGCAGTTCTTC
>.|.|TRBV4-2|TRBJ2-1
CASSQEEHIYNEQFF
TGTGCCAGCAGCCAAGAAGAACACATCTACAATGAGCAGTTCTTC
>few|.|TRBV5-1|TRBJ2-1
CASSLDRSREQFF
TGCGCCAGCAGCTTGGACAGATCCCGTGAGCAGTTCTTC
>.|.|TRBV10-2|TRBJ1-2
CASSKGSGVTNYGYTF
TGCGCCAGCAGTAAGGGGTCAGGCGTTACTAACTATGGCTACACCTTC
>few|.|TRBV7-9|TRBJ1-6
CASSSSGESPLHF
TGTGCCAGCAGCTCCTCAGGGGAGTCACCCCTCCACTTT
>.|.|TRBV19|TRBJ2-2
CASSPTSWAGELFF
TGTGCCAGTAGCCCCACGTCGTGGGCCGGGGAGCTGTTTTTT
>.|.|TRBV10-3|TRBJ1-1
CATGGELGEAFF
TGTGCCACAGGAGGGGAACTAGGAGAAGCTTTCTTT
>.|.|TRBV18|TRBJ1-2
CASSPSLSHVADYGYTF
TGTGCCAGCTCACCAAGTCTCTCTCACGTTGCTGACTATGGCTACACCTTC
>.|TRBD1|TRBV7-2|TRBJ1-2
CASSSTGINYGYTF
TGTGCCAGCAGCTCGACAGGGATCAACTATGGCTACACCTTC
>.|.|TRBV19|TRBJ1-3
CATEDDSGNTIYF
TGTGCCACCGAGGACGACTCTGGAAACACCATATATTTT
>.|TRBD1|TRBV7-9|TRBJ1-2
CASSSAIGQDCTF
TGTGCCAGCAGCTCGGCGATAGGACAGGACTGCACCTTC
>once|.|TRBV10-3|TRBJ1-2
CAIRELAGDGYTF
TGTGCCATCAGGGAATTGGCAGGGGATGGCTACACCTTC
>once|TRBD2|TRBV6-2/TRBV6-3|TRBJ2-5
CASSYLAGAKETQYF
TGTGCCAGCAGTTACCTAGCGGGGGCAAAAGAGACCCAGTACTTC
>.|.|TRBV7-2|TRBJ2-1
CASSSEGAGWDEQFF
TGTGCCAGCAGTTCTGAAGGGGCGGGGTGGGATGAGCAGTTCTTC